A selection of T cell receptor beta chains follows, all from one sample in a study of metastatic and nonmetastatic thyroid tumors. With MiXCR, TCRdb reprocessed the PCR reads. The table has 60,000 or so clones, roughly 30% seen once. The sequencing input was blood. The receptors come from a female donor with papillary thyroid cancer or a benign thyroid nodule (not recorded which). Some clones in this sample may be carry-over from other donors' samples. CDR3s include the opening cysteine and the closing phenylalanine or tryptophan. D genes are given only for firm matches. Only part of the rows carry a size: once, few, many, or a class if the clone is expanded.

d_call: .
clone_size: .
j_call: TRBJ1-4
v_call: TRBV11-2
cdr3_aa: CASSPRGRPMENEKLFF
cdr3_nt: TGTGCCAGCAGCCCCCGAGGGAGGCCAATGGAAAATGAAAAACTGTTTTTT

d_call: .
clone_size: .
j_call: TRBJ1-4
v_call: TRBV19
cdr3_aa: CASRRAGVEEKLFF
cdr3_nt: TGTGCCAGTAGGAGGGCAGGGGTGGAGGAAAAACTGTTTTTT

d_call: .
clone_size: few
j_call: TRBJ2-3
v_call: TRBV27
cdr3_aa: CASSLFPGISTDTQYF
cdr3_nt: TGTGCCAGCAGTTTATTCCCGGGGATCAGCACAGATACGCAGTATTTT

d_call: .
clone_size: .
j_call: TRBJ1-2
v_call: TRBV11-2
cdr3_aa: CASSLGGFAYGYTF
cdr3_nt: TGTGCCAGCAGCTTAGGGGGTTTCGCCTATGGCTACACCTTC

d_call: TRBD2
clone_size: medium-sized
j_call: TRBJ2-1
v_call: TRBV6-4
cdr3_aa: CASSEIWREGYNEQFF
cdr3_nt: TGTGCCAGCAGCGAGATTTGGCGGGAGGGATACAATGAGCAGTTCTTC

d_call: TRBD1
clone_size: large
j_call: TRBJ1-1
v_call: TRBV6-5
cdr3_aa: CASSYSAGGTEAFF
cdr3_nt: TGTGCCAGCAGTTACTCGGCAGGGGGCACTGAAGCTTTCTTT

d_call: .
clone_size: .
j_call: TRBJ2-5
v_call: TRBV9
cdr3_aa: CASSVDGTPQETQYF
cdr3_nt: TGTGCCAGCAGCGTAGACGGGACCCCCCAAGAGACCCAGTACTTC

d_call: .
clone_size: few
j_call: TRBJ2-3
v_call: TRBV6-1
cdr3_aa: CASSPSRDTQYF
cdr3_nt: TGTGCCAGCAGTCCCTCTAGGGATACGCAGTATTTT

d_call: TRBD1
clone_size: few
j_call: TRBJ1-6
v_call: TRBV20-1
cdr3_aa: CSAGGSTGGLGSPLHF
cdr3_nt: TGCAGTGCCGGGGGATCGACAGGGGGCTTAGGTTCACCCCTCCACTTT

d_call: TRBD1
clone_size: .
j_call: TRBJ2-7
v_call: TRBV20-1
cdr3_aa: CSAPRDRASYEQYF
cdr3_nt: TGCAGTGCACCTAGGGACAGGGCTTCCTACGAGCAGTACTTC

d_call: .
clone_size: many
j_call: TRBJ1-5
v_call: TRBV6-1
cdr3_aa: CASSSGGGQPQHF
cdr3_nt: TGTGCCAGCAGTTCGGGGGGCGGTCAGCCCCAGCATTTT

d_call: .
clone_size: .
j_call: TRBJ1-2
v_call: TRBV5-1
cdr3_aa: CASSFSTEEGYTF
cdr3_nt: TGCGCCAGCAGCTTCTCGACGGAAGAGGGCTACACCTTC

d_call: .
clone_size: .
j_call: TRBJ1-6
v_call: TRBV11-2
cdr3_aa: CASSPQTGSGTPLHF
cdr3_nt: TGTGCCAGCAGCCCTCAAACAGGATCAGGAACACCCCTCCACTTT

d_call: .
clone_size: .
j_call: TRBJ2-6
v_call: TRBV28
cdr3_aa: CASRCEGRGANVLTF
cdr3_nt: TGTGCCAGCAGGTGTGAAGGACGCGGGGCCAACGTCCTGACTTTC

d_call: TRBD1
clone_size: .
j_call: TRBJ1-6
v_call: TRBV20-1
cdr3_aa: CSGANRGRNSPLHF
cdr3_nt: TGCAGTGGCGCGAACAGGGGGAGGAATTCACCCCTCCACTTT

d_call: .
clone_size: .
j_call: TRBJ1-2
v_call: TRBV27
cdr3_aa: CASSGGGGHGYTF
cdr3_nt: TGTGCCAGCAGTGGAGGAGGAGGCCATGGCTACACCTTC

d_call: .
clone_size: .
j_call: TRBJ2-3
v_call: TRBV24-1
cdr3_aa: CATSDFRDLHTQYF
cdr3_nt: TGTGCCACCAGTGATTTCCGGGACTTGCACACGCAGTATTTT

d_call: .
clone_size: .
j_call: TRBJ2-7
v_call: TRBV12-5
cdr3_aa: CASGLVHEPTSSYDQYF
cdr3_nt: TGTGCTAGTGGTTTGGTACACGAGCCGACCAGCTCCTACGATCAGTACTTC

d_call: TRBD1
clone_size: .
j_call: TRBJ2-7
v_call: TRBV10-1
cdr3_aa: CASSETSGGIGYEQYF
cdr3_nt: TGCGCCAGCAGTGAGACGTCAGGGGGCATCGGCTACGAGCAGTACTTC

d_call: TRBD1
clone_size: few
j_call: TRBJ1-6
v_call: TRBV12-3/TRBV12-4
cdr3_aa: CASSPRDRGYSPLHF
cdr3_nt: TGTGCCAGCAGCCCCCGGGACAGGGGGTATTCACCCCTCCACTTT

d_call: TRBD1
clone_size: few
j_call: TRBJ2-5
v_call: TRBV12-3/TRBV12-4
cdr3_aa: CASSDRGETQYF
cdr3_nt: TGTGCCAGCAGTGACAGGGGTGAGACCCAGTACTTC

d_call: .
clone_size: .
j_call: TRBJ2-7
v_call: TRBV6-1
cdr3_aa: CASSPPGLYEQYF
cdr3_nt: TGTGCCAGCAGTCCTCCAGGGCTATACGAGCAGTACTTC

d_call: .
clone_size: .
j_call: TRBJ2-1
v_call: TRBV30
cdr3_aa: CAWSRSRKLGNEQFF
cdr3_nt: TGTGCCTGGAGTCGGAGCCGGAAGTTGGGGAATGAGCAGTTCTTC